This entry features one T cell receptor (beta chain) sequence. The germline V and J ends were trimmed by 1 base and 0 bases, with 6 bases remaining between them. From germline, CDR1 is SGHTA and CDR2 FQGNSA. This CDR3 is built from 15 residues. The sample belongs to a study of T cells in localized non-small cell lung cancer. Sequencing was performed with immunoSEQ multiplex PCR; in TCRdb, only in-frame clones are kept and a portion is missing. The data hold about 40,000 clones, with around 85% observed a single time. The sequencing here drew on peripheral blood, taken before any cancer treatment. The J gene is TRBJ1-4, the V gene TRBV7-2, with no clear D. This receptor was identified in a man between 35 and 75 years old with stage I lung adenocarcinoma. The CDR3 nucleotides read TGTGCCAGCAGCTTAGACGGCCCAACTAATGAAAAACTGTTTTTT. Residues: CASSLDGPTNEKLFF.